The 8 T cell receptor beta chains presented below share a single source sample, sequenced in a study of vaccination and CD4 T cells after COVID-19. The treatment: roughly 11-day PBMC culture with coronavirus spike peptide pools or control peptides (ViraFEST assay). The Oncomine TCR Beta short-read assay was what sequenced the DNA obtained from cultured CD4+ T cells. TCRdb used MiXCR to reprocess the PCR reads, holding one entry per CDR3 protein. The sample includes around 25,000 distinct CDR3 sequences, about 46% of them seen just once. No antigen has been identified for these receptors. Specimen: CD4+ T cells from blood, cultured in vitro. These receptors were obtained from a human donor who had recovered from COVID-19.

V gene TRBV6-1 combines with J gene TRBJ2-3, with a weak D call TRBD2 (5 bases). The V gene's germline CDR1 is MNHNS and CDR2 SASEGT. Between the trimmed V and J ends, which lost 5 bases and 0 bases, there was a span of 12 bases. The CDR3 loop spans 15 amino acids. CDR3 region: CASSHSGASTDTQYF. As DNA, the CDR3 is TGTGCCAGCAGTCACAGCGGAGCTAGCACAGATACGCAGTATTTT.

The chain joins TRBV9 to TRBJ1-6; 7 bases match TRBD1. This CDR3 has 15 residues. Trimming took 3 bases from V and 7 from J; bases not matched to a gene: 7. CDR1 SGDLS and CDR2 YYNGEE come from the germline V gene. The CDR3: CASSAWDRVNSPLHF. The CDR3 nucleotides read TGTGCCAGCAGCGCTTGGGACAGAGTGAATTCACCCCTCCACTTT. Complete variable domain (other parts from reference TRBV9 and TRBJ1-6): DSGVTQTPKHLITATGQRVTLRCSPRSGDLSVYWYQQSLDQGLQFLIQYYNGEERAKGNILERFSAQQFPDLHSELNLSSLELGDSALYFCASSAWDRVNSPLHFGNGTRLTVT.

Relative to its sample, this clonotype is medium-sized. V gene TRBV6-1 combines with J gene TRBJ2-3; 12 bases fit TRBD2. The CDR3 is made up of 15 amino acids. The junction had 1 base not matched to a gene; V was cut back by 2 bases and J by 4 bases. Per the germline V gene, CDR1 is MNHNS and CDR2 is SASEGT. As DNA, the CDR3 is TGTGCCAGCAGTGAACTAGCGGGAGGGCCAGATACGCAGTATTTT. Its translation: CASSELAGGPDTQYF.

This rearrangement joins TRBV12-3 or TRBV12-4 to TRBJ2-7; 7 nucleotides agree with TRBD1. This CDR3 spans 15 amino acids. V lost 6 bases, J lost 0 bases, and 8 bases stayed unmatched. CDR3 sequence reads: CASSLQGRNSYEQYF. CDR3 DNA sequence: TGTGCCAGCAGCCTACAGGGGCGCAACTCCTACGAGCAGTACTTC.

The V and J genes are TRBV5-6 and TRBJ2-7, with TRBD1 matching over 9 bases. Germline V gene lookup returns CDR1 SGHDT and CDR2 YYEEEE. The CDR3 loop spans 13 amino acids. The V and J ends lost 4 bases and 6 bases, in that order; junction bases with no gene match: 5. The CDR3, as DNA: TGTGCCAGCAGCCGGGGACAGGGTGCCGAGCAGTACTTC. Its translation is CASSRGQGAEQYF.

CDR3 amino acids: CASSAGVQETQYF. CDR3 coding DNA: TGTGCCAGCAGCGCGGGAGTTCAAGAGACCCAGTACTTC. The chain has TRBV7-2 and TRBJ2-5; 7 bases are shared with TRBD2. Germline V gene lookup returns CDR1 SGHTA and CDR2 FQGNSA. With V trimmed by 5 bases and J by 2 bases, 2 bases remained unmatched. The CDR3 length is 13 residues.

The V and J genes are TRBV20-1 and TRBJ1-5; 9 bases are a match to TRBD1. Germline-derived CDR1 and CDR2 are DFQATT and SNEGSKA (reference sequence). The CDR3 runs to 15 residues. Trimming took 6 bases from V and 6 from J; bases not matched to a gene: 12. The chain's CDR3 is CSARAGQGLFQPQHF. CDR3 bases: TGCAGTGCCCGAGCCGGACAGGGGTTATTTCAGCCCCAGCATTTT.

J is TRBJ2-7 and V is TRBV5-1; maybe TRBD2 (6 bases). The length of the CDR3 is 15 residues. V lost 3 bases and J lost 2, with 15 bases in between. Germline CDR1 reads SGHRS; CDR2 reads YFSETQ. This CDR3 is CASSYRLASTYEQYF. The CDR3 region has the DNA TGCGCCAGCAGCTATCGGCTAGCGTCCACCTACGAGCAGTACTTC.